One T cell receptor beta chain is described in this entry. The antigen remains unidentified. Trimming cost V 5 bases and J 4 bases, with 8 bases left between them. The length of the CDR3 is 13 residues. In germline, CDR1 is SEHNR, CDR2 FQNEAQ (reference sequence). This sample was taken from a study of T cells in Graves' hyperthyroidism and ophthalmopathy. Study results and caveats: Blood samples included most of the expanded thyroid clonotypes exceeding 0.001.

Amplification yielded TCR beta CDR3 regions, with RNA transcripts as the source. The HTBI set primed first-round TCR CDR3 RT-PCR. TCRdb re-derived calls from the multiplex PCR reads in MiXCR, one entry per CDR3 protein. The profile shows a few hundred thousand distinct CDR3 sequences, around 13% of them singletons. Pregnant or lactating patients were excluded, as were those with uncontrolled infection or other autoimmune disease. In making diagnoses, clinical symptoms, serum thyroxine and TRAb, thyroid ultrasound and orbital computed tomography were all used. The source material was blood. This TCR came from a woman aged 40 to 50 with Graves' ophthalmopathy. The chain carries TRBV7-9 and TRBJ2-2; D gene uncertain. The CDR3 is CASSSILTGELFF. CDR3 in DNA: TGTGCCAGCAGCAGCATCCTCACCGGGGAGCTGTTTTTT.